This T cell receptor (beta chain) was sequenced in a study of shared clonotypes between healthy human individuals (dated by TCRdb to 2020 to 2021). Study-level background: A couple of women and a few men aged 18 to 49 years were included in the cohort. Per donor, three plates each were used for CD4 naive and CD4 memory, two for CD8 naive, and one for CD8 memory. To estimate repertoire size and how much clonotype sharing occurs between individuals, the study deeply sequenced the blood TCR repertoires of five healthy adults. To increase sequencing depth and limit assay-specific biases, TCR repertoire library preparation and sequencing were carried out by different laboratories using diverse techniques. Between about 0.9 and 10 billion PBMCs per donor were obtained by leukapheresis.

Points on this clone: Its antigen is not yet known. Base-call qualities are not available, and no considerably larger clone is one nucleotide away.

The V end gives up 6 bases and the J end 8 bases, leaving 13 bases in the junction not matched to a gene. CDR1 and CDR2, looked up from the germline V gene, are SQVTM and ANQGSEA. The CDR3 sequence holds 14 residues, the cysteine and phenylalanine included. Only the CDR3 DNA is retained, 42 bases long and in frame from the first base. Using the deep immunoSEQ assay, TCR CDR3 regions were amplified from genomic DNA by multiplex PCR. Extracted genomic DNA from each cell subset was distributed evenly across all wells of several immunoSEQ 96-well plates, and each plate was treated as a replicate. Each replicate PCR for sorted subsets received roughly 0.2 ug genomic DNA, equal to roughly 29,000 T cell genomes. Purified libraries were quantified with a Qubit 3.0 fluorometer, sized on a Bioanalyzer 2100, and re-quantified with the KAPA Library Quantification kit. Every immunoSEQ 96-well plate was sequenced on a separate single-read 150-cycle Illumina NextSeq 550 flow cell. Concerning the study's data processing: Because the immunoSEQ output included only junctional sequences and no quality scores, the filtering could not be the same as the filtering used for full-length reads. Sequences were annotated with PyIR, a Python wrapper for IgBLAST v1.9, and V/J genes and CDR3 were assigned using IMGT germline references. Reads were filtered out if the reads had weak V/J assignments (E-value above 1e-6), no CDR3, stop codons, out-of-frame junctions, or ambiguous translated residues. V3J clonotypes were defined as sequences sharing an identical inferred V gene, J gene, and CDR3 amino acid sequence. Percentage overlap between repertoires was calculated by dividing the number of shared unique clonotypes by the size of the smaller repertoire. Three approaches were used to assess repertoire richness: RTK rarefaction, the Chao1 estimator, and Recon v2.1 estimates of unobserved clonotypes. For all TCRbeta clonotypes obtained by the gDNA method from a handful of donors, generation probabilities were computed with OLGA. The immuneACCESS repertoire file appears here via TCRdb, limited to in-frame rearrangements. These files lack a portion of the clones; in checked studies, under half of the deficit traces to unresolved V genes, and the cause of the others is not known. Clone size and V and J calls were adopted from that table, with D and trimming inferred from the DNA. This sample comprises a few hundred thousand clones, around 97% of them detected only once. Of the sample, around 0.058% falls within the top ten clones.

Findings and caveats that apply to the study as a whole: Pairwise subsampling indicated that sequencing depth was expected to affect the degree of clonotype sharing among donors. Compared with non-shared clonotypes, the clonotypes found in all four sorted-subset donors had higher generation probabilities. Rarefaction of sorted-subset datasets indicated incomplete sequencing despite the large sequencing depth. About 5% of naive CD4, 3.5% of naive CD8, roughly 2.4% of memory CD4, and more than 0.35% of memory CD8 clonotypes were shared across several donors. The small number of donors limited the genetic and exposure-history diversity represented. Sampling was restricted to blood, and TCR repertoires in tissue are likely to differ from TCR repertoires in blood. Naive subsets generally had larger estimated clonotype richness than memory subsets did.

The donors were healthy, HIV-negative adults with no recently reported acute infections or vaccinations. Every donor was a Caucasian adult living in Nashville, Tennessee, USA. CD4+ T cells were enriched by magnetic negative selection, after which naive cells were positively selected on CD45RA and the negative fraction was taken as the memory subset. Blood was obtained by leukapheresis, after which PBMCs were separated by Ficoll-Histopaque density gradient centrifugation and cryopreserved in liquid nitrogen vapor phase. Analytical flow cytometry was used to check the purity and quantity of every magnetically sorted T cell population. From each sorted fraction, genomic DNA was isolated and quantified by UV absorbance on a Nanodrop 2000c.

The rearrangement joined TRBV29-1 to TRBJ2-1; the junction holds 7 bases that match TRBD1. The sequenced material came from naive CD4+ T cells sorted from blood. The cell subset or site label on this specimen signifies: CD45RA+ positively selected. The clonotype originates from a woman between 25 and 40 years old in good health. DNA sequence: TGCAGCGTCCAAACGACAGGGTTGGTTGATGAGCAGTTCTTC. This codes for CSVQTTGLVDEQFF.